This TCR beta chain was sequenced in a study of shared clonotypes between healthy human individuals. Study-wide findings and caveats: Sampling involved blood alone; tissue repertoires likely differ.

Details on this clone: Its antigen is undetermined.

CD8 cells regarded as naive lacked CD45RO, were positively chosen for CCR7, and omitted terminally differentiated effector memory CD45RA+ cells. Each donor was a Caucasian adult residing in Nashville, Tennessee. Per the germline V gene, CDR1 is MNHNY and CDR2 is SVGAGI (reference sequence). The CDR3 consists of 16 residues. Losses at the gene ends were 2 bases for V and 8 bases for J; bases not matched to a gene: 5. Method: immunoSEQ multiplex PCR; TCRdb's copy keeps in-frame clones and lacks some. The table includes about 2 million clones, roughly 95% detected once. Sequencing was done on a sample of naive CD8+ T cells sorted from blood. The chain is built from TRBV6-6 and TRBJ2-1; 14 positions match TRBD2. This receptor was taken from a man in his late teens or twenties in good health. The DNA for the CDR3 is TGTGCCAGCAGTTACGGGGGGGGACTAGCGGGAGATGAGCAGTTCTTC. Its protein is CASSYGGGLAGDEQFF.